The next 15 T cell receptor beta chains were all read from a single sample in a study of PD-1 blockade in classical Hodgkin lymphoma. Assay used: immunoSEQ multiplex PCR; TCRdb lists only in-frame clones, some missing. The table lists 25,000 to 35,000 clones, around three quarters of them singletons, with 3.5% to 5% in the top ten. Documented time point: cycle 4 day 1 (C4D1), after more than five weeks of nivolumab. Each and every patient relapsed after autologous stem cell transplantation, and patients got differing brentuximab vedotin exposure. The starting material was peripheral blood mononuclear cells (PBMCs), obtained before the fourth cycle of nivolumab. These receptor sequences come from a human donor with classical Hodgkin lymphoma.

This clone came up once. The chain carries TRBV4-3 and TRBJ2-7; D is uncertain. The length of the CDR3 is 13 residues. The V end lost 3 bases, the J end lost 3 bases, and 9 bases lay between the germline ends. Germline CDR1 is LGHNA and CDR2 is YSLEER. The CDR3 DNA sequence: TGCGCCAGCAGCCATTCCGGCGGCTACGAGCAGTACTTC. This encodes CASSHSGGYEQYF.

The chain joins TRBV7-9 to TRBJ2-7; D call uncertain. Germline V gives CDR1 SEHNR, CDR2 FQNEAQ (reference sequence). V lost 4 bases and J lost 3, with 10 bases in between. This CDR3 is built from 13 residues. CDR3 protein: CASSYSPVYEQYF. The CDR3 DNA is TGTGCCAGCAGCTATTCCCCGGTCTACGAGCAGTACTTC.

The CDR3 sequence is CASSYSPSGPWGQYF. In DNA form, the CDR3 reads TGTGCCAGCAGTTATTCGCCTAGCGGGCCTTGGGGCCAGTACTTC. This chain connects TRBV6-6 to TRBJ2-5, with 8 positions matching TRBD2. The J segment lost 10 bases and the V segment lost 3 bases, leaving 13 bases of the junction unmatched. The CDR3 consists of 15 residues. Germline loops: CDR1 MNHNY, CDR2 SVGAGI (reference sequence).

V and J are TRBV9 and TRBJ2-6; TRBD1 might be the D (6 bases). Germline assignment: CDR1 SGDLS and CDR2 YYNGEE. CDR3 length: 16 amino acids. The V end was cut by 7 bases, the J end by 2 bases, with 16 bases between. The CDR3 spells CASSDSPSPGANVLTF. The CDR3 region has the DNA TGTGCCAGCTCGGACAGCCCTTCCCCTGGGGCCAACGTCCTGACTTTC.

The chain carries TRBV15 and TRBJ2-2; no definite D call. The CDR3 consists of 12 residues. V was trimmed by 4 bases and J by 4 bases, leaving 4 bases between them. Germline loops: CDR1 LNHNV, CDR2 YYDKDF (reference sequence). The CDR3 is CATSIFTGELFF. Here the CDR3 DNA reads TGTGCCACCAGCATATTCACCGGGGAGCTGTTTTTT. Looking up the rest from reference TRBV15 and TRBJ2-2 gives the full variable domain: DAMVIQNPRYQVTQFGKPVTLSCSQTLNHNVMYWYQQKSSQAPKLLFHYYDKDFNNEADTPDNFQSRRPNTSFCFLDIRSPGLGDTAMYLCATSIFTGELFFGEGSRLTVL.

With regard to this clone: The junction differs from germline at one of its ends, possibly a read error. This chain links TRBV4-1 with TRBJ2-7; the D is unclear. The CDR3 is 12 residues long. Germline CDR1 is MGHRA and CDR2 is YSYEKL. In DNA, the CDR3 is TGTGCCAGCAGCCAAGGCTTAACCGAGCAGTACTTC. Translation gives CASSQGLTEQYF.

There are a few counts of this clone. This rearrangement joins TRBV7-9 to TRBJ1-1; D gene uncertain. In germline, CDR1 is SEHNR, CDR2 FQNEAQ (reference sequence). CDR3 length: 14 residues. Between the trimmed V and J ends, which lost 1 base and 1 base, there was a span of 7 bases. CDR3 DNA sequence: TGTGCCAGCAGCTTAGAATCAGCGAACACTGAAGCTTTCTTT. It yields the protein CASSLESANTEAFF.

This chain connects TRBV25-1 to TRBJ1-2, with D unresolved. Trimming stripped 6 bases from V and 5 bases from J, with 16 bases between. This CDR3 has 14 amino acids. Germline V lookup: CDR1 MGHDK, CDR2 SYGVNS. CDR3 nucleotides: TGTGCCAGCAGCGGTCCTCTTCAATTTTATGGCTACACCTTC. It is translated as CASSGPLQFYGYTF.

The chain carries TRBV7-2 and TRBJ2-1; 9 positions match TRBD2. From germline, CDR1 is SGHTA and CDR2 FQGNSA. There are 15 residues in the CDR3. V trimming: 3 bases; J trimming: 10 bases; junction bases outside the gene matches: 10. DNA of the CDR3: TGTGCCAGCAGCTTGGGTGGCGGGAGGGCCAGGGAGCAGTTCTTC. Its protein is CASSLGGGRAREQFF.

The CDR3 bases are TGTGCCAGCATCAGGGGGCAGGAAGCTTTCTTT. Translation gives CASIRGQEAFF. The V call is TRBV13, the J call TRBJ1-1; 8 bases agree with TRBD1. Germline CDR1 PRHDT, CDR2 FYEKMQ (reference sequence). The CDR3 totals 11 residues. The J segment lost 8 bases and the V segment lost 7 bases, leaving 3 bases of the junction unmatched.

The chain employs TRBV9 and TRBJ2-1, with 9 bases aligning to TRBD2. From germline, CDR1 is SGDLS and CDR2 YYNGEE. This CDR3 spans 15 amino acids. V dropped 4 bases and J dropped 10; count of bases not matched to a gene: 12. Here the CDR3 DNA reads TGTGCCAGCAGCTCCCCCGCGGGAGGGCCGAGAGAGCAGTTCTTC. Translated: CASSSPAGGPREQFF.

The rearrangement links TRBV5-5 to TRBJ2-1; TRBD1 or TRBD2 may be the D gene (5 bases each). Germline CDR1 is SGHKS and CDR2 is YYEKEE (reference sequence). The CDR3 is 17 residues long. The V and J ends lost 0 bases and 7 bases respectively, with 20 bases between them. The CDR3 DNA sequence: TGTGCCAGCAGCTTGGTTGGGGGTCGGGGCCTTTGGAATGAGCAGTTCTTC. Encoded protein: CASSLVGGRGLWNEQFF.

This clone was picked up one time. This chain uses TRBV19 with TRBJ1-4; D perhaps matches TRBD1 (5 bases). The V and J ends lost 3 bases and 5 bases respectively, with 13 bases between them. The CDR3 extends over 15 amino acids. Germline CDR1 reads LNHDA; CDR2 reads SQIVND (reference sequence). In DNA, the CDR3 is TGTGCCAGTAGTATTTCGAGGGACCAAAATGAAAAACTGTTTTTT. Translating gives CASSISRDQNEKLFF.

The V call is TRBV7-6, the J call TRBJ1-4, with D possibly matching TRBD1 (6 bases). CDR3 length: 16 amino acids. Deletions cut 4 bases from V and 7 bases from J, with 19 bases between. Germline V gene data show CDR1 as SGHVS and CDR2 as FNYEAQ. The CDR3 loop is CASSSRPTGYGEKLFF. The CDR3 bases are TGTGCCAGCAGCTCCCGGCCCACAGGGTACGGTGAAAAACTGTTTTTT.

On this clone: The sample carries other DNA sequences with the same CDR3. The chain links TRBV10-3 to TRBJ1-1; D not resolved. V lost 3 bases to trimming and J lost 4 bases, with 9 bases between them. CDR1 is ENHRY, CDR2 SYGVKD, per germline. This CDR3 is 13 amino acids long. In nucleotides, the CDR3 is TGTGCCATCAGTGAATTGGGTGGCACTGAAGCTTTCTTT. It yields the protein CAISELGGTEAFF.